These 26 T cell receptor beta chains were all obtained from the same sample, sequenced in a study of radiotherapy plus CTLA-4 blockade in lung cancer. Produced via immunoSEQ multiplex PCR; TCRdb's table is partial and in-frame only. Among about 49,000 clones listed, around nine tenths were seen once. The sequences come from peripheral blood, collected from a patient treated with radiotherapy plus ipilimumab. All receptors derive from a human donor with non-small cell lung cancer whose response to radiotherapy plus ipilimumab could not be evaluated.

The rearrangement uses TRBV12-5 and TRBJ2-7; 10 nucleotides agree with TRBD1. Germline lookup yields CDR1 LGHNT and CDR2 FRNRAP. The CDR3 is 13 amino acids. V shed 6 bases, J shed 6 bases, and the junction held 5 bases outside the gene matches. CDR3 sequence: CASGGQGSSEQYF. CDR3 coding DNA: TGTGCTAGTGGGGGACAGGGGAGCTCCGAGCAGTACTTC.

This clone was counted a few times. The junction departs from germline at one end; a sequencing error may be responsible. The chain uses TRBV5-4 and TRBJ2-5; TRBD1 agrees at 9 bases. Per germline, CDR1 SGHNT and CDR2 YYREEE (reference sequence). The CDR3 covers 15 residues. CDR3 amino acids: CASSQENRGRETQYF. The CDR3 DNA sequence: TGCGCCAGCAGCCAAGAGAACAGGGGGCGGGAGACCCAGTACTTC.

The chain employs TRBV7-2 and TRBJ2-5; TRBD1 agrees at 12 bases. The CDR3 spans 16 residues. Germline V CDR1 and CDR2: SGHTA, FQGNSA. The trim removed 4 bases at V and 6 bases at J, leaving 9 bases unmatched. CDR3 sequence reads: CASSSRGTGGEKTQYF. CDR3 DNA sequence: TGTGCCAGCAGCTCCCGTGGGACAGGGGGCGAGAAGACCCAGTACTTC.

The rearrangement uses TRBV18 and TRBJ1-4; 7 bases are shared with TRBD1. The CDR3 has 13 residues. Looked up from germline, CDR1 is KGHSH and CDR2 is LQKENI. Germline trimming cut 6 bases from V and 6 bases from J; bases unmatched to any gene: 4. The CDR3 is CASSDRTDEKLFF. CDR3 coding DNA: TGTGCCAGCTCGGACAGGACTGATGAAAAACTGTTTTTT.

The genes are TRBV5-1 and TRBJ2-2; 10 bases agree with TRBD1. V was pared by 3 bases and J by 4 bases, with 9 bases of the junction left unmatched. This CDR3 is 17 amino acids long. Germline CDR1 is SGHRS and CDR2 is YFSETQ. CDR3 residues: CASSSRDRGDGTGELFF. As DNA, the CDR3 is TGCGCCAGCAGCTCCCGGGACAGGGGCGATGGCACCGGGGAGCTGTTTTTT.

The chain recombines TRBV9 with TRBJ2-7; 7 nucleotides match TRBD1. Trimming at V came to 0 bases and at J to 4 bases, leaving 7 bases not matched to a gene. This CDR3 contains 15 residues. Germline V lookup: CDR1 SGDLS, CDR2 YYNGEE. CDR3 loop: CASSVGQGGFYEQYF. In nucleotides, the CDR3 is TGTGCCAGCAGCGTAGGACAGGGTGGCTTTTACGAGCAGTACTTC.

V and J are TRBV2 and TRBJ1-4, with TRBD1 identical over 8 bases. The germline gives CDR1 SNHLY, CDR2 FYNNEI. J was trimmed by 8 bases and V by 3 bases; bases with no gene match: 11. This CDR3 comprises 16 residues. The CDR3 DNA reads TGTGCCAGCAGTGAGAGGACAGGGCTTTTAGGGGAAAAACTGTTTTTT. Translated: CASSERTGLLGEKLFF.

The V and J genes are TRBV25-1 and TRBJ1-4; no clear D gene. This CDR3 has 14 residues. Germline CDR1 MGHDK, CDR2 SYGVNS. The ends were cut back, 5 bases at V and 7 bases at J, with 14 bases in the middle. The CDR3 spells CASSSVEGGEKLFF. The CDR3 coding sequence is TGTGCCAGCAGTTCTGTGGAGGGCGGTGAAAAACTGTTTTTT.

This clone was counted once. The chain combines TRBV7-6 with TRBJ2-1; 9 bases line up with TRBD2. Germline assignment: CDR1 SGHVS and CDR2 FNYEAQ. V gave up 6 bases and J gave up 6 bases; unmatched junction bases: 18. The CDR3 has 18 residues. The CDR3 sequence is CASSFRFGGLAGLNEQFF. The CDR3 region has the DNA TGTGCCAGCAGTTTCAGATTCGGGGGTCTAGCGGGACTCAATGAGCAGTTCTTC.

The CDR3: CASSLDSGGGYGYTF. CDR3 in DNA: TGTGCCAGCAGCTTGGATTCAGGGGGAGGCTATGGCTACACCTTC. The J gene is TRBJ1-2, the V gene TRBV5-5; 7 bases fit TRBD1. Germline V CDR1 and CDR2: SGHKS, YYEKEE (reference sequence). This CDR3 contains 15 residues. V dropped 0 bases and J dropped 4; count of bases not matched to a gene: 6.

The V call is TRBV6-1, the J call TRBJ1-1; D remains ambiguous. The length of the CDR3 is 14 residues. Germline V CDR1 and CDR2: MNHNS, SASEGT. Trimming took off 7 bases at V and 4 bases at J, with 16 bases between the two ends. CDR3 nucleotides: TGTGCCAGCAAATCCATAGCTCGGTCCACTGAAGCTTTCTTT. This gives the protein CASKSIARSTEAFF.

The genes are TRBV6-5 and TRBJ2-7, with TRBD1 matching over 8 bases. V shed 0 bases, J shed 5 bases, and the junction held 6 bases outside the gene matches. The length of the CDR3 is 15 residues. Germline V gene sequence: CDR1 MNHEY, CDR2 SVGAGI. The CDR3: CASSYSRDRSHEQYF. Here the CDR3 DNA reads TGTGCCAGCAGTTACTCCCGGGACAGGAGCCACGAGCAGTACTTC.

The chain links TRBV4-3 to TRBJ2-7; 7 bases align to TRBD2. With V trimmed by 2 bases and J by 0 bases, 4 bases remained unmatched. This CDR3 comprises 15 residues. Per germline, CDR1 LGHNA and CDR2 YSLEER. CDR3 nucleotide sequence: TGCGCCAGCAGCCAACGGTTAGCGGGCTCCTACGAGCAGTACTTC. This translates into CASSQRLAGSYEQYF.

CDR3 residues: CASSATGGGNEKLFF. CDR3 in DNA: TGTGCCAGTAGTGCCACAGGGGGAGGAAATGAAAAACTGTTTTTT. The chain uses TRBV19 and TRBJ1-4, with 8 bases lining up with TRBD1. The length of the CDR3 is 15 residues. Germline assignment: CDR1 LNHDA and CDR2 SQIVND (reference sequence). After removal of 5 bases from V and 5 bases from J, the junction contained 7 bases not matched to a gene.

J is TRBJ1-1 and V is TRBV7-9; 7 bases align to TRBD1. In germline, CDR1 is SEHNR, CDR2 FQNEAQ (reference sequence). The ends lost 5 bases at V and 11 bases at J; junction bases unmatched: 8. The CDR3 is 12 amino acids. The CDR3 loop reads CASSLTGRTAFF. CDR3 nucleotide sequence: TGTGCCAGCAGCCTGACAGGGAGAACTGCTTTCTTT.

CDR3 sequence: CASSLTVLWEQYF. Here the CDR3 DNA reads TGTGCCAGCAGTTTGACAGTCCTGTGGGAGCAGTACTTC. The chain joins TRBV6-1 to TRBJ2-7, with D possibly being TRBD1 (5 bases). V lost 5 bases and J 7 bases, leaving 15 bases between the germline ends. Germline-derived CDR1 and CDR2 are MNHNS and SASEGT. This CDR3 has 13 amino acids.

This clone was observed a single time. The rearrangement joins TRBV10-3 to TRBJ2-1, with D perhaps TRBD2 (6 bases). Trimming shortened V by 2 bases and J by 9 bases, and 23 bases separated the two germline ends. Germline V CDR1 and CDR2: ENHRY, SYGVKD. CDR3 length: 17 amino acids. The CDR3 region has the DNA TGTGCCATCAGTGAGACTCCGGGACTGGGGGGTGTGGGTGAGCAGTTCTTC. Its translation is CAISETPGLGGVGEQFF.

The chain links TRBV6-4 to TRBJ2-2; D not certain. This CDR3 has 15 amino acids. Germline values: CDR1 MRHNA, CDR2 SNTAGT. V was shortened by 4 bases and J by 2 bases, with 11 bases between the two germline ends. Here the CDR3 reads CASSGEISNTGELFF. For the CDR3, the DNA is TGTGCCAGCAGTGGAGAAATTTCAAACACCGGGGAGCTGTTTTTT.

This chain connects TRBV10-1 to TRBJ2-2; 7 positions match TRBD2. Germline trimming cut 1 base from V and 2 bases from J; bases unmatched to any gene: 4. Looked up from germline, CDR1 is WNHNN and CDR2 is SYGVQD (reference sequence). This CDR3 has 16 amino acids. In DNA form, the CDR3 reads TGCGCCAGCAGTGAGTGGGGAGGGCCTAACACCGGGGAGCTGTTTTTT. Amino acid sequence: CASSEWGGPNTGELFF.

The CDR3 coding sequence is TGTGCCAGCAGCTTGGGACTAGCGTCGAACACCGGGGAGCTGTTTTTT. This gives the protein CASSLGLASNTGELFF. The chain employs TRBV5-6 and TRBJ2-2, with 8 bases fitting TRBD2. CDR3 size: 16 residues. The trim removed 0 bases at V and 0 bases at J, leaving 1 base unmatched. Germline V gene lookup returns CDR1 SGHDT and CDR2 YYEEEE. Variable domain in full (rest from reference TRBV5-6 and TRBJ2-2): DAGVTQSPTHLIKTRGQQVTLRCSPKSGHDTVSWYQQALGQGPQFIFQYYEEEERQRGNFPDRFSGHQFPNYSSELNVNALLLGDSALYLCASSLGLASNTGELFFGEGSRLTVL.

The rearrangement links TRBV5-4 to TRBJ2-3, with TRBD2 matching 14 bases. V trimming: 0 bases; J trimming: 6 bases; junction bases outside the gene matches: 9. The CDR3 runs 18 residues. CDR1 SGHNT and CDR2 YYREEE come from the germline V gene (reference sequence). Here the CDR3 reads CASSLAGLAGGVGDTQYF. In DNA form, the CDR3 reads TGTGCCAGCAGCTTGGCCGGACTAGCGGGGGGAGTAGGGGATACGCAGTATTTT.

The rearrangement joins TRBV10-2 to TRBJ1-1, with 7 bases matching TRBD1. J lost 3 bases, V lost 8 bases, and 12 bases had no gene match. The germline CDR1 and CDR2 sequences are WSHSY and SAAADI. CDR3 size: 15 residues. The DNA of the CDR3 is TGCGCCAGCCGGGAGGGGGCGCTGGGGGACACTGAAGCTTTCTTT. As protein: CASREGALGDTEAFF.

The gene calls are TRBV29-1 and TRBJ2-1; 7 bases line up with TRBD2. CDR3 size: 15 residues. V was clipped by 3 bases and J by 0 bases; unmatched bases: 5. Per germline, CDR1 SQVTM and CDR2 ANQGSEA. The CDR3 sequence: CSVEGSGYSYNEQFF. In DNA, the CDR3 is TGCAGCGTTGAGGGTAGCGGGTACTCCTACAATGAGCAGTTCTTC.

J is TRBJ1-1 and V is TRBV28; 7 positions agree with TRBD1. The CDR3 length is 16 residues. The germline CDR1 and CDR2 sequences are MDHEN and SYDVKM. V lost 3 bases, J lost 0 bases, and 7 bases stayed unmatched. CDR3 loop: CASSFVGQFMNTEAFF. CDR3 coding DNA: TGTGCCAGCAGTTTCGTGGGACAGTTCATGAACACTGAAGCTTTCTTT.

The chain joins TRBV19 to TRBJ1-4; D is unclear. The V end was cut by 2 bases, the J end by 5 bases, with 9 bases between. This CDR3 spans 14 amino acids. CDR1 and CDR2 from the germline V gene are LNHDA and SQIVND (reference sequence). The CDR3 DNA follows: TGTGCCAGTAGTATAAGCTACCGGAATGAAAAACTGTTTTTT. Translating it yields CASSISYRNEKLFF.

The chain couples TRBV23-1 to TRBJ2-7, with 9 positions matching TRBD1. TRBV23-1 is labeled an ORF, and its function is uncertain. The CDR3 sequence is 15 residues long. V shed 0 bases and J 2 bases; nucleotides not matched to a gene: 2. The CDR3 DNA reads TGCGCCAGCAGTCAATCGCGGACAGGGGCCTACGAGCAGTACTTC. This encodes CASSQSRTGAYEQYF.